Given below is one T cell receptor (beta chain) in context. Its antigen is as yet unknown. The ends were cut back, 0 bases at V and 1 base at J, with 13 bases in the middle. CDR3 length: 17 residues. CDR1 is MGHRA and CDR2 is YSYEKL in the germline V gene. Nonspecific anti-CD3/anti-CD28 bead stimulation represents the broad CD4+ T cell repertoire. CD4+ T cells upregulating both CD40 ligand and CD69 were sorted as responding cells. This entry comes from a study of persistence of HIV-infected CD4 T cells. Study as a whole: Donors had been on suppressive ART for a median of roughly eight years.

The immunoSEQ assay was version 4, run in survey mode. The data were produced by immunoSEQ multiplex PCR, yet TCRdb's version contains in-frame clones alone and is incomplete. The sample has 43,000 or so clones, about 89% seen once. The receptor comes from an adult man with HIV who was CMV-seropositive. The chain employs TRBV4-1 and TRBJ1-5; no clear D. The source was CD4+ T cells sorted from PBMCs after approximately 19-hour stimulation, collected from a patient who received antiretroviral therapy. The CDR3 spells CASSQEVAGISNQPQHF. The CDR3 bases are TGCGCCAGCAGCCAAGAGGTGGCGGGGATAAGCAATCAGCCCCAGCATTTT.